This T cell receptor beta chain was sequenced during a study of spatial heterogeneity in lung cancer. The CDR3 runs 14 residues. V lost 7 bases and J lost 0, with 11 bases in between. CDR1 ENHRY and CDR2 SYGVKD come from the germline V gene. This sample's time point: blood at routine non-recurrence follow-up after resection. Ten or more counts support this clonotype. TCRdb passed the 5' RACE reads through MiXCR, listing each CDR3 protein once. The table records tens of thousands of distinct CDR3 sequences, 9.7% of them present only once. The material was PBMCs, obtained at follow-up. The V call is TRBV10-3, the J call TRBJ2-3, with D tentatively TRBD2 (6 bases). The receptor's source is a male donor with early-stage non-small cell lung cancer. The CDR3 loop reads CAITSGGSTDTQYF. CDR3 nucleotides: TGTGCCATCACCTCCGGGGGAAGCACAGATACGCAGTATTTT.